A single sample is the source of the 28 T cell receptor beta chains below, sequenced in a study of beta chain features in type 1 diabetes. Every isolated RNA sample was fully reverse transcribed, so sequencing captured expressed TCRB transcripts. Sequencing was performed with immunoSEQ multiplex PCR; in TCRdb, only in-frame clones are kept and a portion is missing. This sample has about 270,000 clones, with approximately 14% found just once. The sample taken for sequencing was naive CD4+ T cells from blood. Receptor source: a woman in her thirties or forties in good health.

The V gene is TRBV5-8, the J gene TRBJ2-1; D possibly corresponds to TRBD2 (6 bases). This CDR3 region has 14 residues. The V gene lost 1 base and the J gene lost 4 bases, with 9 bases spanning the gap. Germline V lookup: CDR1 SGHTS, CDR2 YDEGEE. In DNA form, the CDR3 reads TGTGCCAGCAGCTTGCGGACTAATTACAATGAGCAGTTCTTC. Translation: CASSLRTNYNEQFF.

The chain combines TRBV18 with TRBJ1-5; D call uncertain. The CDR3 sequence is 15 residues long. The V gene's germline CDR1 is KGHSH and CDR2 LQKENI. Deletions cut 2 bases from V and 0 bases from J, with 8 bases between. CDR3 residues: CASSPGGDSNQPQHF. The CDR3 DNA is TGTGCCAGCTCACCAGGCGGGGATAGCAATCAGCCCCAGCATTTT.

The chain uses TRBV7-8 and TRBJ2-5; 8 nucleotides align to TRBD2. There are 15 residues in the CDR3. V lost 6 bases and J lost 9; bases outside the gene matches: 15. In germline, CDR1 is SGHVS, CDR2 FQNEAQ. DNA for the CDR3: TGTGCCAGCAGTCGTATAGCGGGGTCCTCTTGGCCCCAGTACTTC. Translating it yields CASSRIAGSSWPQYF.

The chain has TRBV19 and TRBJ2-5; 7 positions match TRBD1. With V trimmed by 5 bases and J by 0 bases, 9 bases remained unmatched. The CDR3 runs to 16 residues. Germline V gene data show CDR1 as LNHDA and CDR2 as SQIVND (reference sequence). For the CDR3, the DNA is TGTGCCAGTAGTCGGTACCCGGGACAGTACCAAGAGACCCAGTACTTC. Amino acid sequence: CASSRYPGQYQETQYF.

This chain uses TRBV4-3 with TRBJ2-6, with 11 positions matching TRBD2. CDR1 is LGHNA and CDR2 is YSLEER in the germline V gene. The CDR3 totals 17 residues. With 10 bases clipped from V and 0 bases from J, the junction kept 8 bases outside the gene matches. In DNA form, the CDR3 reads TGCGCCATCCCTAGCGGGGGGCCTATCTCTGGGGCCAACGTCCTGACTTTC. This codes for CAIPSGGPISGANVLTF.

Only a few counts were recorded for this clone. The gene calls are TRBV5-1 and TRBJ1-2, with D tentatively TRBD1 (6 bases). Germline CDR1 SGHRS, CDR2 YFSETQ. V lost 5 bases, J lost 6 bases, and 17 bases lay in between. The CDR3 contains 14 residues. The CDR3 loop reads CASSFGQQIDGYTF. The CDR3 DNA reads as TGCGCCAGCAGTTTCGGACAGCAAATCGATGGCTACACCTTC.

This clone was picked up a small number of times. V is TRBV25-1 and J is TRBJ2-7; 9 bases line up with TRBD1. The CDR3 runs to 13 residues. The germline gives CDR1 MGHDK, CDR2 SYGVNS. With V trimmed by 6 bases and J by 5 bases, 5 bases remained unmatched. CDR3 region: CASRRQGGDEQYF. In DNA form, the CDR3 reads TGTGCCAGCAGGCGACAGGGGGGAGACGAGCAGTACTTC.

The chain combines TRBV11-2 with TRBJ2-2; 7 bases line up with TRBD2. This CDR3 is 13 amino acids long. Germline V CDR1 and CDR2: SGHAT, FQNNGV. V dropped 5 bases and J dropped 6; count of bases not matched to a gene: 3. In DNA form, the CDR3 reads TGTGCCAGCAGCCCCGGGGGGTCCGGGGAGCTGTTTTTT. Protein sequence: CASSPGGSGELFF.

This clone was seen more than once but under ten times. The V call is TRBV19, the J call TRBJ2-1, with TRBD2 matching 14 bases. Germline CDR1 reads LNHDA; CDR2 reads SQIVND (reference sequence). CDR3 length equals 15 residues. V trimming: 4 bases; J trimming: 6 bases; junction bases outside the gene matches: 2. The CDR3 protein is CASSTGTSGGNEQFF. CDR3 DNA sequence: TGTGCCAGTAGTACAGGGACTAGCGGGGGCAATGAGCAGTTCTTC.

This clone was counted a single time. At the DNA level, this CDR3 is encoded by other sequences in the same sample as well. The rearrangement uses TRBV6-5 and TRBJ2-2; 7 bases match TRBD1. The germline CDR1 and CDR2 sequences are MNHEY and SVGAGI. CDR3 length: 15 amino acids. The V segment lost 3 bases and the J segment 4 bases; nucleotides outside the gene matches: 5. The CDR3 region is CASSYRQGSTGELFF. The CDR3 region has the DNA TGTGCCAGCAGTTATCGACAGGGCAGCACCGGGGAGCTGTTTTTT.

In its sample, this clone was seen a few times. The CDR3 nucleotides are TGTGCCAGCAAAGGCGGACGGGGGAACACTGAAGCTTTCTTT. Its protein is CASKGGRGNTEAFF. This rearrangement joins TRBV27 to TRBJ1-1; no clear D. Per the germline V gene, CDR1 is MNHEY and CDR2 is SMNVEV (reference sequence). V was clipped by 7 bases and J by 1 base, with 13 bases between them. The length of the CDR3 is 14 residues.

The chain uses TRBV9 and TRBJ1-6; no reliable D call. The CDR3 runs 12 residues. Trimming left V 6 bases short and J 5 bases short, with 6 bases between. In germline, CDR1 is SGDLS, CDR2 YYNGEE. The CDR3 spells CASKRDNSPLHF. The CDR3 nucleotides are TGTGCCAGCAAACGGGATAATTCACCCCTCCACTTT. Full variable domain (remainder filled in from reference TRBV9 and TRBJ1-6): DSGVTQTPKHLITATGQRVTLRCSPRSGDLSVYWYQQSLDQGLQFLIQYYNGEERAKGNILERFSAQQFPDLHSELNLSSLELGDSALYFCASKRDNSPLHFGNGTRLTVT.

This clone was seen once. The V and J genes are TRBV27 and TRBJ1-1, with D maybe TRBD1 (6 bases). V was trimmed by 3 bases and J by 0 bases, leaving 14 bases between them. The CDR3 extends over 16 amino acids. The germline gives CDR1 MNHEY, CDR2 SMNVEV (reference sequence). Written as DNA, the CDR3 is TGTGCCAGCAGTTTTGACGTACAGGGTATGAACACTGAAGCTTTCTTT. This sequence encodes CASSFDVQGMNTEAFF.

This clone was counted only a few times. The V call is TRBV7-8, the J call TRBJ2-7; a possible D gene is TRBD2 (6 bases). In germline, CDR1 is SGHVS, CDR2 FQNEAQ. Trimming removed 5 bases from V and 7 bases from J, with 15 bases in between. The CDR3 sequence is 13 residues long. In DNA, the CDR3 is TGTGCCAGCAGCCCGAGGACTAAGCGGGAGCAGTACTTC. Encoded protein: CASSPRTKREQYF.

The chain recombines TRBV25-1 with TRBJ1-1; perhaps TRBD1 as D (6 bases). CDR1 MGHDK and CDR2 SYGVNS come from the germline V gene. The CDR3 is 14 residues long. The ends were cut back, 3 bases at V and 7 bases at J, with 15 bases in the middle. CDR3 coding DNA: TGTGCCAGCAGTGAGGACAGCTTCAACGGTGAAGCTTTCTTT. It is translated as CASSEDSFNGEAFF.

The chain links TRBV28 to TRBJ1-5; possible D gene TRBD1, 5 bases. This CDR3 has 17 amino acids. CDR1 and CDR2 (germline): MDHEN, SYDVKM. V was shortened by 7 bases and J by 0 bases, with 19 bases between the two germline ends. The CDR3, as DNA: TGTGCCAGCACTACCGATCTGGGCGGACATAGCAATCAGCCCCAGCATTTT. This encodes CASTTDLGGHSNQPQHF.

This clone was detected a few times. Other DNA variants within this sample encode the same CDR3. V is TRBV18 and J is TRBJ1-4; 7 bases align to TRBD1. Looked up from germline, CDR1 is KGHSH and CDR2 is LQKENI. Trimming at V came to 2 bases and at J to 5 bases, leaving 2 bases not matched to a gene. The CDR3 consists of 14 residues. In DNA, the CDR3 is TGTGCCAGCTCACCAACAGGGGCAAATGAAAAACTGTTTTTT. This gives the protein CASSPTGANEKLFF.

The chain carries TRBV18 and TRBJ2-7, with unresolved D. The germline CDR1 and CDR2 sequences are KGHSH and LQKENI. With 3 bases removed from V and 0 bases from J, the gap between germline ends came to 9 bases. This CDR3 is 14 amino acids long. The CDR3 sequence: CASSPTRSSYEQYF. In nucleotides, the CDR3 is TGTGCCAGCTCACCCACTCGGAGCTCCTACGAGCAGTACTTC.

The V and J genes are TRBV5-1 and TRBJ2-5; the D is unclear. Trimming took 2 bases from V and 0 from J, leaving 5 bases between them. CDR1 SGHRS and CDR2 YFSETQ come from the germline V gene. The CDR3 is made up of 13 amino acids. CDR3 in amino acids: CASSFSNQETQYF. The CDR3 DNA sequence: TGCGCCAGCAGCTTTTCTAACCAAGAGACCCAGTACTTC.

V usage is TRBV7-8 and J usage is TRBJ2-7; 9 bases fit TRBD1. From germline, CDR1 is SGHVS and CDR2 FQNEAQ. The junction had 3 bases not matched to a gene; V was cut back by 4 bases and J by 2 bases. The CDR3 has 14 amino acids. The CDR3 loop reads CASSWRQGAYEQYF. For the CDR3, the DNA is TGTGCCAGCAGCTGGCGACAGGGGGCCTACGAGCAGTACTTC.

This clone was counted a few times. CDR3: CASSLYYPERGTGELFF. CDR3 DNA: TGCGCCAGCAGCTTGTACTACCCAGAGCGGGGCACCGGGGAGCTGTTTTTT. J is TRBJ2-2 and V is TRBV5-1, with 7 bases lining up with TRBD2. From germline, CDR1 is SGHRS and CDR2 YFSETQ. The CDR3 has 17 residues. The V and J ends lost 1 base and 4 bases, in that order; junction bases with no gene match: 10.

There are a few counts of this clone. V and J are TRBV4-2 and TRBJ1-2; the D gene is possibly TRBD1 (5 bases). Germline V lookup: CDR1 LGHNA, CDR2 YNFKEQ. The CDR3 spans 13 residues. V was pared by 1 base and J by 7 bases, with 10 bases between. The CDR3 DNA sequence: TGTGCCAGCAGCCAAGGGTCCGGGGGTGGCTACACCTTC. Its protein is CASSQGSGGGYTF.

This clone occurred a few times. The chain uses TRBV18 and TRBJ2-3; 10 bases agree with TRBD2. The germline V gene has CDR1 KGHSH and CDR2 LQKENI. V was pared by 4 bases and J by 0 bases, with 7 bases of the junction left unmatched. CDR3 size: 17 residues. The DNA of the CDR3 is TGTGCCAGCTCACTCCGGACTAGCGGATCAAGCACAGATACGCAGTATTTT. Protein: CASSLRTSGSSTDTQYF.

This clone was seen a few times. The CDR3 nucleotides are TGCGCCAGCAGCCTACAGGGGCCCAACACTGAAGCTTTCTTT. Encoded protein: CASSLQGPNTEAFF. This chain links TRBV5-1 with TRBJ1-1; 7 bases fit TRBD1. Trimming removed 4 bases from V and 2 bases from J; junction bases left unmatched: 5. Germline V gene sequence: CDR1 SGHRS, CDR2 YFSETQ. The CDR3 runs to 14 residues.

This clone was found a few times. The chain couples TRBV6-4 to TRBJ2-3; 9 bases agree with TRBD1. J lost 2 bases, V lost 8 bases, and 8 bases had no gene match. The CDR3 covers 15 residues. Germline V gene data show CDR1 as MRHNA and CDR2 as SNTAGT. The CDR3: CASRARTGDTDTQYF. The CDR3 DNA follows: TGTGCCAGCCGAGCACGGACAGGGGACACAGATACGCAGTATTTT.

Only a few counts were recorded for this clone. This chain links TRBV2 with TRBJ2-7; weak D call: TRBD1 (5 bases). The germline CDR1 and CDR2 sequences are SNHLY and FYNNEI. The CDR3 runs to 12 residues. The V gene lost 4 bases and the J gene lost 4 bases, with 8 bases spanning the gap. CDR3 residues: CASSGQIYEQYF. CDR3 bases: TGTGCCAGCAGTGGACAGATTTACGAGCAGTACTTC.

This clone was observed a few times. The chain employs TRBV19 and TRBJ1-5; D is undetermined. Germline V gene data show CDR1 as LNHDA and CDR2 as SQIVND (reference sequence). Trimming pared 1 base from V and 3 bases from J, leaving 7 bases between. CDR3 length: 14 amino acids. The CDR3 loop is CASSIVGLNQPQHF. Written as DNA, the CDR3 is TGTGCCAGTAGTATAGTAGGACTCAATCAGCCCCAGCATTTT. The full variable domain, rest sourced from reference TRBV19 and TRBJ1-5, is DGGITQSPKYLFRKEGQNVTLSCEQNLNHDAMYWYRQDPGQGLRLIYYSQIVNDFQKGDIAEGYSVSREKKESFPLTVTSAQKNPTAFYLCASSIVGLNQPQHFGDGTRLSIL.

The rearrangement uses TRBV4-2 and TRBJ2-3; TRBD2 aligns across 9 bases. The germline V gene encodes CDR1 LGHNA and CDR2 YNFKEQ. CDR3 length equals 15 residues. Unmatched junction bases numbered 8, after V lost 4 bases and J lost 6 bases. The CDR3 DNA reads TGTGCCAGCAGCCGAACAGCGGGGGGCCTCGATACGCAGTATTTT. It codes for CASSRTAGGLDTQYF.